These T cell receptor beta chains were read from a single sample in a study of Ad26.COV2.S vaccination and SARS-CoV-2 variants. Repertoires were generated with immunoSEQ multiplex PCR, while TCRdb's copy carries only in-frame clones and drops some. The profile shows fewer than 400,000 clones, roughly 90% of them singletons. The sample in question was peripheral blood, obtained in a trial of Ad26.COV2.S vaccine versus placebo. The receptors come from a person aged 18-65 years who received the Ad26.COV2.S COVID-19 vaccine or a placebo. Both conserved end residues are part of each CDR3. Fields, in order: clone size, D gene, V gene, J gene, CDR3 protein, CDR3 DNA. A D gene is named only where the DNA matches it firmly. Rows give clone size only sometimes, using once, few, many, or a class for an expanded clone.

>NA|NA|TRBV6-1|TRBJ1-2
CASSEGEGGYGYTF
TGTGCCAGCAGTGAAGGGGAGGGGGGCTATGGCTACACCTTC
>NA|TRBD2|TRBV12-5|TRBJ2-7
CASGFSGGPYEQYF
TGTGCTAGTGGTTTCAGCGGGGGCCCTTACGAGCAGTACTTC
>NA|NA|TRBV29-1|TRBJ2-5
CSVESGDRETQYF
TGCAGCGTTGAATCTGGGGACCGGGAGACCCAGTACTTC
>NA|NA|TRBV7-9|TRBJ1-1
CASSLRQKNTEAFF
TGTGCCAGCAGCTTAAGACAGAAAAACACTGAAGCTTTCTTT
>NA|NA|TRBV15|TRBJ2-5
CATSSSSLGETQYF
TGTGCCACCAGCAGCTCCAGTCTCGGGGAGACCCAGTACTTC
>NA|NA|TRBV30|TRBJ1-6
CAWTPQSSYNSPLHF
TGTGCCTGGACCCCCCAGAGCTCCTATAATTCACCCCTCCACTTT
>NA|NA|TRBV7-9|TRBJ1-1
CASSLSGAGMNTEAFF
TGTGCCAGCAGCTTATCTGGAGCAGGGATGAACACTGAAGCTTTCTTT
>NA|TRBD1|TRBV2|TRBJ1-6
CAIRRQGDGSPLHF
TGTGCCATACGCCGACAGGGAGACGGTTCACCCCTCCACTTT
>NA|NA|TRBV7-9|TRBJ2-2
CASSLEVAATNTGELFF
TGTGCCAGCAGCTTAGAAGTAGCGGCAACGAACACCGGGGAGCTGTTTTTT
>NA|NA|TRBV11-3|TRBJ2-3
CASSGAGTRDISTDTQYF
TGTGCCAGCAGCGGAGCCGGGACAAGAGACATTAGCACAGATACGCAGTATTTT
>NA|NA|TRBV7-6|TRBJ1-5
CASSETAYSNQPQHF
TGTGCCAGCAGCGAGACAGCGTATAGCAATCAGCCCCAGCATTTT
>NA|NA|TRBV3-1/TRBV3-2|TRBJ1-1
CASTYNQGNTEAFF
TGTGCCAGCACCTACAACCAGGGGAACACTGAAGCTTTCTTT
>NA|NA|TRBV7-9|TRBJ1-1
CASSLDGRPEAFF
TGTGCCAGCAGCTTAGACGGAAGACCCGAAGCTTTCTTT
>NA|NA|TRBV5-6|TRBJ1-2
CASSSKSGVAGYTF
TGTGCCAGCAGCTCCAAATCGGGTGTAGCGGGCTACACCTTC
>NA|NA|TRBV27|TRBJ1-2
CASSFRYRAGDYYGYTF
TGTGCCAGCAGTTTTAGATACAGAGCCGGAGACTACTATGGCTACACCTTC
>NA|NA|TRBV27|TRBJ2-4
CASRWGAENIQYF
TGTGCCAGCAGATGGGGGGCCGAAAACATTCAGTACTTC
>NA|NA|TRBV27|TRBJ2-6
CASSMSAGANVLTF
TGTGCCAGCAGTATGTCAGCAGGGGCCAACGTCCTGACTTTC
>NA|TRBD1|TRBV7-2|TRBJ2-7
CASSYYPGTDYEQYF
TGTGCCAGCAGCTATTATCCCGGGACAGACTACGAGCAGTACTTC
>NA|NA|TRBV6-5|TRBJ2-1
CASSNTSPPSDEQFF
TGTGCCAGCAGCAATACTAGCCCCCCCTCGGATGAGCAGTTCTTC
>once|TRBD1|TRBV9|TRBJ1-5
CASSVGQGGQPQHF
TGTGCCAGCAGCGTCGGACAGGGGGGGCAGCCCCAGCATTTT
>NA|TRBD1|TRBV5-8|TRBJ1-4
CASSGGQGNEKLFF
TGTGCCAGCAGCGGCGGACAGGGAAATGAAAAACTGTTTTTT
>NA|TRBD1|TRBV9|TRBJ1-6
CASSGAGGENNSPLHF
TGTGCCAGCAGCGGAGCAGGGGGAGAAAATAATTCACCCCTCCACTTT
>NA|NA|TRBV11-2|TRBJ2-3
CASSLDWAGTLSSTDTQYF
TGTGCCAGCAGCTTAGATTGGGCGGGGACACTTTCTAGCACAGATACGCAGTATTTT
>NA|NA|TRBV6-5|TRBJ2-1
CASSYWHEQFF
TGTGCCAGCAGTTACTGGCATGAGCAGTTCTTC
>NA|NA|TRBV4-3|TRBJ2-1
CASSQEGLGSHNEQFF
TGCGCCAGCAGCCAAGAAGGTCTGGGTTCCCACAATGAGCAGTTCTTC
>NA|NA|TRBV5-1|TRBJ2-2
CASRQVANTGELFF
TGCGCCAGCAGACAGGTTGCGAACACCGGGGAGCTGTTTTTT
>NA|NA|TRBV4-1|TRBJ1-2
CASSQEEGMNYGYTF
TGCGCCAGCAGCCAAGAGGAGGGGATGAACTATGGCTACACCTTC
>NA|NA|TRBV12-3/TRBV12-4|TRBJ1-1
CASSFGLVTEAFF
TGTGCCAGCAGTTTTGGATTGGTCACTGAAGCTTTCTTT
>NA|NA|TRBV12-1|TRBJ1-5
CASSLNEVVQPQHF
TGTGCCAGCAGCTTGAATGAAGTTGTCCAGCCCCAGCATTTT